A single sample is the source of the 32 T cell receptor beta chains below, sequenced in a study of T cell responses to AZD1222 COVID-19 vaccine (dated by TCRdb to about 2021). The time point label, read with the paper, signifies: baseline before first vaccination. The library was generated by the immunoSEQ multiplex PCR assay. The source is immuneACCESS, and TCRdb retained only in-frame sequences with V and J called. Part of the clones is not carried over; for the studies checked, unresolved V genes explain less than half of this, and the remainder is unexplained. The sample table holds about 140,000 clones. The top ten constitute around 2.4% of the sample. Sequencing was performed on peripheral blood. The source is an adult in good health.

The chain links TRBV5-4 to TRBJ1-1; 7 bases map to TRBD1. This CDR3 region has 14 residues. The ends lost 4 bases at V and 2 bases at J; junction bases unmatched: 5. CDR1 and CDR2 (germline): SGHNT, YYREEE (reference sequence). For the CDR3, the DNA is TGTGCCAGCAGCCACCGGGACAGCAACACTGAAGCTTTCTTT. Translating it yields CASSHRDSNTEAFF.

CDR3 residues: CASRAGLESPLHF. The CDR3 coding sequence is TGTGCCAGCCGAGCGGGGTTGGAATCACCCCTCCACTTT. V gene TRBV13 combines with J gene TRBJ1-6; D not certain. Germline V lookup: CDR1 PRHDT, CDR2 FYEKMQ (reference sequence). Trimming cost V 8 bases and J 10 bases, with 15 bases left between them. The CDR3 loop spans 13 amino acids.

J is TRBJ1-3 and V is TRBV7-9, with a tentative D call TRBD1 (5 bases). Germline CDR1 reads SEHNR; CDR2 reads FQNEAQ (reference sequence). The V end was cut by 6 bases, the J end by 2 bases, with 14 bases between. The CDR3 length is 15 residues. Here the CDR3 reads CASRETGGTGNTIYF. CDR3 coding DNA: TGTGCCAGCAGAGAAACCGGGGGAACTGGAAACACCATATATTTT.

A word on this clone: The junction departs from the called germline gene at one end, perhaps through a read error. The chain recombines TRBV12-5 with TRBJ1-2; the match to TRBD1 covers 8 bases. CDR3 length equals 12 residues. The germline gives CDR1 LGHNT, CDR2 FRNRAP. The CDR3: CASGLVSGGQAF. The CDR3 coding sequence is TGTGCTAGTGGTTTGGTAAGCGGGGGACAGGCCTTC.

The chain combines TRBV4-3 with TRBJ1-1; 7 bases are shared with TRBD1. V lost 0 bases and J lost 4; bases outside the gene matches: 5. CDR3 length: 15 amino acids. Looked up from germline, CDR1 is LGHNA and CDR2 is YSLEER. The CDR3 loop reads CASSQDWQGGTEAFF. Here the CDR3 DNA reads TGCGCCAGCAGCCAAGACTGGCAGGGGGGCACTGAAGCTTTCTTT.

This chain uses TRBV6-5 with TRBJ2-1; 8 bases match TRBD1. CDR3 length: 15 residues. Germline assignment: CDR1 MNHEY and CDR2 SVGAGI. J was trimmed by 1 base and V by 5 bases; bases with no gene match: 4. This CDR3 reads CASSKTGESYNEQFF. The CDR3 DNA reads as TGTGCCAGCAGTAAGACAGGGGAATCCTACAATGAGCAGTTCTTC.

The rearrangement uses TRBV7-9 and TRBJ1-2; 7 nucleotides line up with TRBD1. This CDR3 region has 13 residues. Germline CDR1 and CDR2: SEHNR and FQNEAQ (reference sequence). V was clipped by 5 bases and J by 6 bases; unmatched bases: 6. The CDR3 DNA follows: TGTGCCAGCAGCCTGACAGGGTTTGATGGCTACACCTTC. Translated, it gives CASSLTGFDGYTF.

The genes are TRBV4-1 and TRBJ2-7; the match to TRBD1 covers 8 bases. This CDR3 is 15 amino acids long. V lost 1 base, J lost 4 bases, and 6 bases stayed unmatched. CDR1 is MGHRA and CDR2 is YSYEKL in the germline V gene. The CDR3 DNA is TGCGCCAGCAGCCAAGGGGGACAGGCAGCATACGAGCAGTACTTC. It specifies CASSQGGQAAYEQYF.

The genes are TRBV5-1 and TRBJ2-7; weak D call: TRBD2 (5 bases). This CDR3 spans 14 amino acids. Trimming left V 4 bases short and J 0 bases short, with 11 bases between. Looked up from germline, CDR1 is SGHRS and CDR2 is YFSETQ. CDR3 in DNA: TGCGCCAGCAGCCAGACTACCGGCTCCTACGAGCAGTACTTC. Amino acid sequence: CASSQTTGSYEQYF.

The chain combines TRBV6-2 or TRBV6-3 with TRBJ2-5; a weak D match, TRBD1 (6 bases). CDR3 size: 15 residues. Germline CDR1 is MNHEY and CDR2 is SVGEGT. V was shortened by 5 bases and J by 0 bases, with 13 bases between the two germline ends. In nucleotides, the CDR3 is TGTGCCAGCAGTAGGGCAGGGGCCAACCAAGAGACCCAGTACTTC. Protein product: CASSRAGANQETQYF.

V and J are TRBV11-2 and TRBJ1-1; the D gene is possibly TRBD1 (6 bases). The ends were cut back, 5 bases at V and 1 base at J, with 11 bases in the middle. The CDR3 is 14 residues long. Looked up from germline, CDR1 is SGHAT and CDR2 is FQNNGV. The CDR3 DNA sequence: TGTGCCAGCAGCACGGACAGTGCGAACACTGAAGCTTTCTTT. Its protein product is CASSTDSANTEAFF.

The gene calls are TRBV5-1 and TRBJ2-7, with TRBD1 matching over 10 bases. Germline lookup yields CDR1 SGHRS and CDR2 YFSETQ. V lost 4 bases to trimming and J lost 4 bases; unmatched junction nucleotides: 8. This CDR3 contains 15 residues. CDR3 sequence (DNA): TGCGCCAGCAGCCGGGGGACAGGGGAGGTATACGAGCAGTACTTC. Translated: CASSRGTGEVYEQYF.

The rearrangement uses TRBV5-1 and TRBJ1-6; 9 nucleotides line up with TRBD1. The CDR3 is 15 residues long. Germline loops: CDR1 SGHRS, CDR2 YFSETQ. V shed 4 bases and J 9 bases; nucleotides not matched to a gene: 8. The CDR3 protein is CASSQLPGQGSPLHF. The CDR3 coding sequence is TGCGCCAGCAGCCAGCTCCCGGGACAGGGTTCACCCCTCCACTTT.

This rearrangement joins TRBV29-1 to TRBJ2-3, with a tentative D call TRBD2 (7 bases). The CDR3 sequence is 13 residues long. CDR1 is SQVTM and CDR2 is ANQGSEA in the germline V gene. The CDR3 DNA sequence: TGCACCACAAAGGTCGGGGGGCCAGATACGCAGTATTTT. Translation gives CTTKVGGPDTQYF.

Written as DNA, the CDR3 is TGTGCCAGCTCACCAGTCCCGGGGGCTGGTGGAAACACCATATATTTT. This encodes CASSPVPGAGGNTIYF. The V and J genes are TRBV18 and TRBJ1-3; weak D call: TRBD1 (6 bases). The CDR3 runs 16 residues. Germline V CDR1 and CDR2: KGHSH, LQKENI. Trimming cost V 2 bases and J 3 bases, with 14 bases left between them.

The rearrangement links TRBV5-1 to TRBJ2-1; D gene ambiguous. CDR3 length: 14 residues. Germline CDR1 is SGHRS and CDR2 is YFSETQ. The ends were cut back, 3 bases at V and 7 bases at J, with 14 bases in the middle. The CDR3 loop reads CASSSAQIGNEQFF. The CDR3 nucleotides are TGCGCCAGCAGCTCCGCCCAAATAGGGAATGAGCAGTTCTTC. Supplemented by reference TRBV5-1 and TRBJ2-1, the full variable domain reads KAGVTQTPRYLIKTRGQQVTLSCSPISGHRSVSWYQQTPGQGLQFLFEYFSETQRNKGNFPGRFSGRQFSNSRSEMNVSTLELGDSALYLCASSSAQIGNEQFFGPGTRLTVL.

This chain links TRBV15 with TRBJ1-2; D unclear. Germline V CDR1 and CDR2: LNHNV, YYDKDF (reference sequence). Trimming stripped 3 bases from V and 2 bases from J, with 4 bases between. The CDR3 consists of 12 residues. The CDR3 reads CATSSGNYGYTF. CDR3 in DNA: TGTGCCACCAGCAGTGGCAACTATGGCTACACCTTC.

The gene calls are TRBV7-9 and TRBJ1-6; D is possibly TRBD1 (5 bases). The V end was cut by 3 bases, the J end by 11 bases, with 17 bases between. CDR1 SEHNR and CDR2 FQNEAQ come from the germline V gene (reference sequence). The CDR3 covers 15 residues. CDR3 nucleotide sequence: TGTGCCAGCAGCTTGACCGCTCCAGGGAATCCACCCCTCCACTTT. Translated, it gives CASSLTAPGNPPLHF.

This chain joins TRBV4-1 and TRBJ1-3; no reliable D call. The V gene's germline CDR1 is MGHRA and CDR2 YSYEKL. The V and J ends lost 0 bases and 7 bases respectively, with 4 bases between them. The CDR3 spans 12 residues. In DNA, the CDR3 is TGCGCCAGCAGCCAAGATCGCAACACCATATATTTT. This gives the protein CASSQDRNTIYF.

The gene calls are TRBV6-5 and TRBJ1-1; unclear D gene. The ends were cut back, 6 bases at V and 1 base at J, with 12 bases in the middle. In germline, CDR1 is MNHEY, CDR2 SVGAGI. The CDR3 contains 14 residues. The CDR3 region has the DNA TGTGCCAGCAGCCCCCTCGTGGGGAACACTGAAGCTTTCTTT. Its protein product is CASSPLVGNTEAFF.

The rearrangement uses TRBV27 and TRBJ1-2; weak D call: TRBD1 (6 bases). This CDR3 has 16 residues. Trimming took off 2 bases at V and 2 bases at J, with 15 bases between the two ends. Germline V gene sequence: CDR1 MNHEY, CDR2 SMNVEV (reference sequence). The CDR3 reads CASSLRRQGLNYGYTF. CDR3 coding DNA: TGTGCCAGCAGTTTACGGCGGCAGGGGCTAAACTATGGCTACACCTTC.

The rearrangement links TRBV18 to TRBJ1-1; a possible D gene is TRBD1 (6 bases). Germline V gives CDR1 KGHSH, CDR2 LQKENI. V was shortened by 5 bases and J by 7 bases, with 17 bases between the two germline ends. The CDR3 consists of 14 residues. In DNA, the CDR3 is TGTGCCAGCTCAGGTAGACAGGTTCCCGTTGAAGCTTTCTTT. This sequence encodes CASSGRQVPVEAFF.

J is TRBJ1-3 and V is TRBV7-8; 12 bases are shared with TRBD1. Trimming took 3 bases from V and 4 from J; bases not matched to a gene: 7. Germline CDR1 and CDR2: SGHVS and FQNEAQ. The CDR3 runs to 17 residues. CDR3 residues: CASSLRGQGATGNTIYF. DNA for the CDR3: TGTGCCAGCAGCTTGCGGGGACAGGGGGCTACAGGAAACACCATATATTTT.

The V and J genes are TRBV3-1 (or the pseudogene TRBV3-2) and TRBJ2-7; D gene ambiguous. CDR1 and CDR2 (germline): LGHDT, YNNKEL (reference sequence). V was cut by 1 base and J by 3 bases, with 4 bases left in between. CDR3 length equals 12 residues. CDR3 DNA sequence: TGTGCCAGCAGCCAAGCAGACTACGAGCAGTACTTC. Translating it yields CASSQADYEQYF.

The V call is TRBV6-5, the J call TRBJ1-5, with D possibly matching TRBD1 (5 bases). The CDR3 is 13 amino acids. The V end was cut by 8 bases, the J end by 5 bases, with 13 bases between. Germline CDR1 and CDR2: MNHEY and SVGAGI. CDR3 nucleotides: TGTGCCAGCTGCCCACGGGGGGATCAGCCCCAGCATTTT. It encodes CASCPRGDQPQHF.

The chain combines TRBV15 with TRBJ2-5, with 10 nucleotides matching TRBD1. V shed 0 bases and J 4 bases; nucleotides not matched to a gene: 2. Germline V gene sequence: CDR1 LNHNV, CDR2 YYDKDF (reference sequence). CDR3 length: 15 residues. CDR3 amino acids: CATSREDRGRETQYF. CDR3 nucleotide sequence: TGTGCCACCAGCAGAGAGGACAGGGGGAGAGAGACCCAGTACTTC.

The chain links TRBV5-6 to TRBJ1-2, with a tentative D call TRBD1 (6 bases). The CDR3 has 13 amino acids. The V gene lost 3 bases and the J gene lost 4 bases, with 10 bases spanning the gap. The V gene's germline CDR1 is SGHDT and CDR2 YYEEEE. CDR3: CASSSRGAYGYTF. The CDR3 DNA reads TGTGCCAGCAGCTCGAGGGGGGCCTATGGCTACACCTTC.

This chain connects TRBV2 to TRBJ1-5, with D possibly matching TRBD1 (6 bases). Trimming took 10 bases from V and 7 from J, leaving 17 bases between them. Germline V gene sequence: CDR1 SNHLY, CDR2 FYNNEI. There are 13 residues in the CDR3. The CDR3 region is CATTWGAGQPQHF. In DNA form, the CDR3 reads TGTGCCACCACCTGGGGGGCAGGGCAGCCCCAGCATTTT.

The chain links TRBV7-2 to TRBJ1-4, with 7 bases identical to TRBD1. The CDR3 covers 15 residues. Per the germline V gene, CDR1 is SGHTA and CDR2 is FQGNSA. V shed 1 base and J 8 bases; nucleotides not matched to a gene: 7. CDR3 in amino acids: CASSLVAGGREKLFF. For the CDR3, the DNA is TGTGCCAGCAGCTTAGTGGCAGGGGGAAGGGAAAAACTGTTTTTT.

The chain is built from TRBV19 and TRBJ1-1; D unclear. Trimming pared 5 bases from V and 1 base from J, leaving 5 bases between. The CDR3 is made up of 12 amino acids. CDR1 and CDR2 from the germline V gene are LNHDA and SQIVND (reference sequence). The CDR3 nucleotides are TGTGCCAGTAGTTGGAGGAACACTGAAGCTTTCTTT. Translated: CASSWRNTEAFF.

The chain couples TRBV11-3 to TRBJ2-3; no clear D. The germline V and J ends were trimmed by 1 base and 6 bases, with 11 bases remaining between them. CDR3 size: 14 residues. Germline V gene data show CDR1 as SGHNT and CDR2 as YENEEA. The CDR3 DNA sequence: TGTGCCAGCAGCTTAGCCTGGGGTTTGGATACGCAGTATTTT. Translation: CASSLAWGLDTQYF. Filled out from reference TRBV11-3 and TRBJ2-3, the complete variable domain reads EAGVVQSPRYKIIEKKQPVAFWCNPISGHNTLYWYLQNLGQGPELLIRYENEEAVDDSQLPKDRFSAERLKGVDSTLKIQPAELGDSAVYLCASSLAWGLDTQYFGPGTRLTVL.

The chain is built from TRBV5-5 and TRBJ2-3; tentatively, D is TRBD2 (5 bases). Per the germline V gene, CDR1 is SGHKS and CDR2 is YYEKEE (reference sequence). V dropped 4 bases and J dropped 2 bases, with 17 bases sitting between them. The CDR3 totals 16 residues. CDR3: CASSPSGNPPTDTQYF. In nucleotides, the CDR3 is TGTGCCAGCAGCCCCTCGGGGAACCCTCCCACAGATACGCAGTATTTT.